Detailed here is one T cell receptor beta chain. The CDR3 is 16 residues long. Losses at the gene ends were 5 bases for V and 5 bases for J; bases not matched to a gene: 6. Germline V lookup: CDR1 SEHNR, CDR2 FQNEAQ (reference sequence). Per the original methods: Estimation of nucleated cell counts relied on the amplification of reference gene primers. The data were produced by immunoSEQ multiplex PCR, yet TCRdb's version contains in-frame clones alone and is incomplete. V, J and clone size are those of that table, while D and trimming were read from the DNA. The sample includes around 100,000 clones, about 90% seen only once; the top ten take around 15%. This entry is derived from a study of blood T cell repertoires in COVID-19. In the study overall: COVID-19 samples, acute and convalescent, were from the United States, Italy and Spain.

This clonotype originated in a man over 45 with acute or convalescent COVID-19. The chain recombines TRBV7-9 with TRBJ2-1; 13 positions match TRBD2. The sample comprised peripheral blood. The CDR3 nucleotides are TGTGCCAGCAGCGCGACGGGACTAGCGGGGCACAATGAGCAGTTCTTC. Its translation: CASSATGLAGHNEQFF.